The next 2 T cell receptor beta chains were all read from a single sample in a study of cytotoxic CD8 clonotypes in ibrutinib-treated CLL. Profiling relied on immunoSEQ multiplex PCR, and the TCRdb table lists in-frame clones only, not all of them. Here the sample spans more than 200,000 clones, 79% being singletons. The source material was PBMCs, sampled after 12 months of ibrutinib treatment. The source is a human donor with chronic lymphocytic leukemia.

The DNA for the CDR3 is TGTGCCAGCAGCCCCAGCCTTCGAGGACCATATGGCTACACCTTC. This encodes CASSPSLRGPYGYTF. This chain connects TRBV7-9 to TRBJ1-2; no reliable D call. Deletions cut 5 bases from V and 5 bases from J, with 18 bases between. The CDR3 has 15 residues. The germline V gene encodes CDR1 SEHNR and CDR2 FQNEAQ (reference sequence).

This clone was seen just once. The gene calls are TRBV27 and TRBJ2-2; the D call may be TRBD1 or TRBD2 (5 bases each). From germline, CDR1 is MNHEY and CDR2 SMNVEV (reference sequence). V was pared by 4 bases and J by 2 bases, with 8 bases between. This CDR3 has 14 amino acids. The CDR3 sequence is CASSYGGNTGELFF. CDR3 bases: TGTGCCAGCAGTTATGGGGGTAACACCGGGGAGCTGTTTTTT.